A single sample is the source of the 26 T cell receptor beta chains below, sequenced in a study of blood T cell repertoires in COVID-19. The assay was immunoSEQ multiplex PCR, and TCRdb's table has in-frame clones only and misses some. Here the sample spans approximately 230,000 clones, more than 75% being singletons. The sample was PBMCs or T cells enriched from blood (not recorded which). Receptors were obtained from a man aged 18 to 35 who had recovered from COVID-19.

V gene TRBV19 combines with J gene TRBJ2-2, with no clear D. The CDR3 runs to 13 residues. V gave up 5 bases and J gave up 6 bases, with 10 bases separating them. Germline V CDR1 and CDR2: LNHDA, SQIVND (reference sequence). CDR3 sequence: CASSPPSAGELFF. In DNA, the CDR3 is TGTGCCAGTAGTCCCCCCTCGGCCGGGGAGCTGTTTTTT.

The chain is built from TRBV12-3 or TRBV12-4 and TRBJ2-5; 7 bases map to TRBD2. CDR3 length: 13 residues. The J segment lost 4 bases and the V segment lost 7 bases, leaving 6 bases of the junction unmatched. CDR3 in DNA: TGTGCCAGCACACGGACTAGGCCAGAGACCCAGTACTTC. Translation gives CASTRTRPETQYF.

The V and J genes are TRBV5-1 and TRBJ2-1; 8 bases agree with TRBD2. This CDR3 region has 15 residues. The germline CDR1 and CDR2 sequences are SGHRS and YFSETQ. V was pared by 4 bases and J by 4 bases, with 7 bases of the junction left unmatched. CDR3 region: CASSPFSGTYNEQFF. CDR3 in DNA: TGCGCCAGCAGCCCCTTTAGCGGGACTTACAATGAGCAGTTCTTC.

This clone was counted once. The chain joins TRBV27 to TRBJ2-3; 7 bases fit TRBD2. The germline gives CDR1 MNHEY, CDR2 SMNVEV (reference sequence). The CDR3 is 15 amino acids. The trim removed 3 bases at V and 3 bases at J, leaving 6 bases unmatched. The CDR3, as DNA: TGTGCCAGCAGTTTTCTCCAGGGAGGGACAGATACGCAGTATTTT. Translated: CASSFLQGGTDTQYF.

Remarks on this clone: Different DNA sequences within this sample yield the same CDR3. The V call is TRBV4-1, the J call TRBJ2-3, with 10 bases that match TRBD2. The CDR3 spans 16 residues. Germline V gives CDR1 MGHRA, CDR2 YSYEKL. After removal of 4 bases from V and 2 bases from J, the junction contained 6 bases not matched to a gene. CDR3 loop: CASSRGLAGVTDTQYF. For the CDR3, the DNA is TGCGCCAGCAGCCGGGGGCTAGCGGGGGTCACAGATACGCAGTATTTT.

The J gene is TRBJ2-2, the V gene TRBV4-2; maybe TRBD1 (6 bases). V lost 2 bases, J lost 5 bases, and 12 bases lay in between. This CDR3 is built from 15 residues. Per germline, CDR1 LGHNA and CDR2 YNFKEQ. This chain's CDR3 is CASSQNRETTGELFF. The CDR3 region has the DNA TGTGCCAGCAGCCAAAACAGGGAGACTACCGGGGAGCTGTTTTTT.

The V gene is TRBV28, the J gene TRBJ1-2, with D maybe TRBD1 (5 bases). The V end lost 5 bases, the J end lost 5 bases, and 24 bases lay between the germline ends. The CDR3 has 17 amino acids. The germline CDR1 and CDR2 sequences are MDHEN and SYDVKM. CDR3 sequence reads: CASSLLRGQPLGYGYTF. Written as DNA, the CDR3 is TGTGCCAGCAGTCTCCTCCGAGGACAACCCTTAGGGTATGGCTACACCTTC.

The chain combines TRBV10-2 with TRBJ2-4, with 7 bases that match TRBD1. The CDR3 is 14 residues long. The V gene's germline CDR1 is WSHSY and CDR2 SAAADI. The ends lost 5 bases at V and 2 bases at J; junction bases unmatched: 3. In DNA, the CDR3 is TGCGCCAGCAGTCAACAGGGGTCCAAAAACATTCAGTACTTC. This gives the protein CASSQQGSKNIQYF.

The chain recombines TRBV6-4 with TRBJ1-5; D is ambiguous. The CDR3 contains 16 residues. The germline V gene encodes CDR1 MRHNA and CDR2 SNTAGT. V was pared by 2 bases and J by 3 bases, with 14 bases between. CDR3 nucleotides: TGTGCCAGCAGTGACCTCCCCGAGGTTTCCAATCAGCCCCAGCATTTT. This sequence encodes CASSDLPEVSNQPQHF.

The rearrangement links TRBV5-1 to TRBJ1-4, with D maybe TRBD1 (5 bases). The CDR3 is made up of 16 amino acids. Trimming stripped 0 bases from V and 6 bases from J, with 15 bases between. Germline CDR1 is SGHRS and CDR2 is YFSETQ. The CDR3 nucleotides read TGCGCCAGCAGCTTGGGGCAGGGAGGTGTGGATGAAAAACTGTTTTTT. This gives the protein CASSLGQGGVDEKLFF.

This chain uses TRBV30 with TRBJ2-5, with D perhaps TRBD1 (6 bases). The CDR3 spans 17 residues. V lost 5 bases to trimming and J lost 1 base, with 23 bases between them. The germline CDR1 and CDR2 sequences are GTSNPN and SVGIG (reference sequence). The CDR3 protein is CAWVDRYQTGLQETQYF. CDR3 DNA sequence: TGTGCCTGGGTTGACCGCTATCAGACAGGCCTCCAAGAGACCCAGTACTTC. Variable domain in full (rest from reference TRBV30 and TRBJ2-5): SQTIHQWPATLVQPVGSPLSLECTVEGTSNPNLYWYRQAAGRGLQLLFYSVGIGQISSEVPQNLSASRPQDRQFILSSKKLLLSDSGFYLCAWVDRYQTGLQETQYFGPGTRLLVL.

The chain uses TRBV11-2 and TRBJ2-2, with TRBD2 identical over 9 bases. Germline CDR1 SGHAT, CDR2 FQNNGV. The CDR3 is made up of 15 amino acids. J was trimmed by 4 bases and V by 10 bases; bases with no gene match: 10. This CDR3 is CATHTFSGGTGELFF. The CDR3 DNA sequence: TGTGCCACCCACACCTTTAGCGGGGGCACCGGGGAGCTGTTTTTT. Looking up the rest from reference TRBV11-2 and TRBJ2-2 gives the full variable domain: EAGVAQSPRYKIIEKRQSVAFWCNPISGHATLYWYQQILGQGPKLLIQFQNNGVVDDSQLPKDRFSAERLKGVDSTLKIQPAKLEDSAVYLCATHTFSGGTGELFFGEGSRLTVL.

The V and J genes are TRBV12-5 and TRBJ1-5; unclear D gene. V was trimmed by 5 bases and J by 0 bases, leaving 11 bases between them. This CDR3 contains 15 residues. The germline gives CDR1 LGHNT, CDR2 FRNRAP. DNA of the CDR3: TGTGCTAGTGGTCCTACAGAGATTAGCAATCAGCCCCAGCATTTT. Its protein is CASGPTEISNQPQHF. Complete variable domain (other parts from reference TRBV12-5 and TRBJ1-5): DARVTQTPRHKVTEMGQEVTMRCQPILGHNTVFWYRQTMMQGLELLAYFRNRAPLDDSGMPKDRFSAEMPDATLATLKIQPSEPRDSAVYFCASGPTEISNQPQHFGDGTRLSIL.

Only one count was recorded for this clone. The chain joins TRBV12-3 or TRBV12-4 to TRBJ2-7; weak D call: TRBD2 (6 bases). The CDR3 has 13 amino acids. Trimming left V 3 bases short and J 4 bases short, with 10 bases between. CDR3 bases: TGTGCCAGCAGTTTGTATGGGGGGTACGAGCAGTACTTC. Amino acid sequence: CASSLYGGYEQYF.

This sequence joins TRBV7-2 and TRBJ1-2; tentative D call: TRBD1 (6 bases). Per germline, CDR1 SGHTA and CDR2 FQGNSA. The CDR3 is made up of 13 amino acids. Between the trimmed V and J ends, which lost 0 bases and 4 bases, there was a span of 6 bases. Written as DNA, the CDR3 is TGTGCCAGCAGCTTAGCGGACAGCTATGGCTACACCTTC. Residues: CASSLADSYGYTF.

This clone has a single count. The chain uses TRBV28 and TRBJ1-2, with TRBD1 identical over 9 bases. The CDR3 length is 16 residues. Trimming took 5 bases from V and 5 from J; bases not matched to a gene: 12. Germline values: CDR1 MDHEN, CDR2 SYDVKM. The DNA for the CDR3 is TGTGCCAGCAGTATCGGGACAGGGTCTTATTATTATGGCTACACCTTC. Amino acid sequence: CASSIGTGSYYYGYTF.

CDR3 in DNA: TGTGCCAGCAGCCAAGATAAGCGGGGGGGAGCAGATACGCAGTATTTT. It yields the protein CASSQDKRGGADTQYF. The V and J genes are TRBV4-2 and TRBJ2-3, with 10 bases lining up with TRBD2. The V segment lost 0 bases and the J segment 4 bases; nucleotides outside the gene matches: 4. In germline, CDR1 is LGHNA, CDR2 YNFKEQ. The CDR3 runs 16 residues.

CDR3 loop: CASSVDPTTVGFQFF. In DNA, the CDR3 is TGTGCCAGCAGCGTAGACCCGACTACGGTCGGTTTTCAGTTCTTC. The chain joins TRBV9 to TRBJ2-1; D possibly corresponds to TRBD2 (5 bases). Germline CDR1 SGDLS, CDR2 YYNGEE. V was pared by 0 bases and J by 13 bases, with 20 bases between. The CDR3 sequence is 15 residues long.

The chain uses TRBV5-6 and TRBJ1-6; the D gene is possibly TRBD1 (5 bases). The CDR3 sequence is 14 residues long. Per the germline V gene, CDR1 is SGHDT and CDR2 is YYEEEE. Trimming left V 1 base short and J 13 bases short, with 15 bases between. The CDR3 is CASSLQGIPPPLHF. The CDR3 DNA reads TGTGCCAGCAGCTTGCAGGGAATCCCTCCTCCCCTCCACTTT.

This chain connects TRBV15 to TRBJ2-7; possible D gene TRBD2, 6 bases. This CDR3 region has 15 residues. V lost 1 base and J lost 2, with 12 bases in between. CDR1 and CDR2 (germline): LNHNV, YYDKDF (reference sequence). The CDR3 reads CATSRGGSGTYEQYF. The CDR3 DNA reads as TGTGCCACCAGCAGAGGTGGTAGCGGCACCTACGAGCAGTACTTC.

Worth noting for this clone: The same CDR3 also results from other DNA sequences found in this sample. The chain uses TRBV18 and TRBJ2-7; 7 nucleotides agree with TRBD1. V shed 3 bases, J shed 3 bases, and the junction held 2 bases outside the gene matches. The CDR3 contains 13 residues. The germline V gene has CDR1 KGHSH and CDR2 LQKENI. CDR3 in DNA: TGTGCCAGCTCACCCGGGACAGACTACGAGCAGTACTTC. Protein: CASSPGTDYEQYF.

The chain uses TRBV14 and TRBJ1-2; the D is unclear. Germline V gene lookup returns CDR1 SGHDN and CDR2 FVKESK. Between the trimmed V and J ends, which lost 3 bases and 5 bases, there was a span of 7 bases. The CDR3 is 12 residues long. In nucleotides, the CDR3 is TGTGCCAGCAGCCAGGCGGATTATGGCTACACCTTC. Its protein product is CASSQADYGYTF.

This chain joins TRBV29-1 and TRBJ1-2; unclear D gene. Trimming removed 3 bases from V and 9 bases from J, with 14 bases in between. The CDR3 runs 12 residues. Germline lookup yields CDR1 SQVTM and CDR2 ANQGSEA. Here the CDR3 reads CSVDQASKSYTF. CDR3 coding DNA: TGCAGCGTTGACCAGGCCTCGAAAAGCTACACCTTC.

The CDR3 here is CASSLETGARYGYTF. The CDR3 nucleotides read TGCGCCAGCAGCTTGGAGACAGGGGCGAGGTATGGCTACACCTTC. The rearrangement uses TRBV5-1 and TRBJ1-2; 8 bases match TRBD1. V lost 0 bases to trimming and J lost 5 bases; unmatched junction nucleotides: 6. CDR1 is SGHRS and CDR2 is YFSETQ in the germline V gene. There are 15 residues in the CDR3.

The genes are TRBV5-1 and TRBJ1-2, with D possibly being TRBD1 (5 bases). The CDR3 consists of 14 residues. From germline, CDR1 is SGHRS and CDR2 YFSETQ. Trimming removed 4 bases at V and 4 bases at J, with 14 bases between. CDR3 DNA: TGCGCCAGCAGCCCTGGTGGAGGGACCTATGGCTACACCTTC. Encoded protein: CASSPGGGTYGYTF.

The gene calls are TRBV27 and TRBJ1-1; D call uncertain. CDR3 length equals 14 residues. Germline values: CDR1 MNHEY, CDR2 SMNVEV (reference sequence). Trimming took 5 bases from V and 0 from J, leaving 10 bases between them. This chain's CDR3 is CASSPLAMNTEAFF. CDR3 in DNA: TGTGCCAGCAGTCCCCTTGCGATGAACACTGAAGCTTTCTTT.